One sample yielded the 8 T cell receptor beta chains listed below, sequenced in a study of cytomegalovirus exposure and HLA in healthy donors (dated by TCRdb to 2016 to 2017). The library was made by the immunoSEQ multiplex PCR assay. Drawn from immuneACCESS, this table holds only the in-frame rearrangements with V and J called that TCRdb kept. Clones are partly lost; checked studies trace under half to an unresolved V gene and leave the rest unexplained. The sample table contains roughly 120,000 clones; only one count was recorded for roughly 82% of them. The ten largest clonotypes hold nearly 5% of the sample. The specimen sequenced was PBMCs. The receptors shown here come from a young man in good health and CMV-seronegative.

The chain combines TRBV2 with TRBJ2-2, with D unclear. The V end lost 6 bases, the J end lost 9 bases, and 5 bases lay between the germline ends. CDR1 is SNHLY and CDR2 is FYNNEI in the germline V gene. This CDR3 is 10 amino acids long. In nucleotides, the CDR3 is TGTGCCAGCAGGGGCCGGGAGCTGTTTTTT. Its translation: CASRGRELFF.

The gene calls are TRBV5-1 and TRBJ2-1, with D perhaps TRBD2 (6 bases). Trimming removed 0 bases from V and 5 bases from J, with 18 bases in between. CDR3 length: 17 residues. Germline CDR1 reads SGHRS; CDR2 reads YFSETQ. In DNA, the CDR3 is TGCGCCAGCAGCTTGGCCGACAGCGGACTACGGCACAATGAGCAGTTCTTC. Its protein is CASSLADSGLRHNEQFF.

This clone has only one observation. The chain links TRBV4-1 to TRBJ1-4; maybe TRBD1 (5 bases). Per germline, CDR1 MGHRA and CDR2 YSYEKL. V shed 0 bases and J shed 11 bases, with 16 bases lying between them. The CDR3 has 15 amino acids. The CDR3 reads CASSQDQGPGGKLFF. The CDR3 nucleotides read TGCGCCAGCAGCCAAGATCAGGGACCCGGGGGGAAACTGTTTTTT.

This chain uses TRBV7-9 with TRBJ2-5, with 7 positions matching TRBD2. Germline lookup yields CDR1 SEHNR and CDR2 FQNEAQ (reference sequence). V lost 6 bases to trimming and J lost 2 bases; unmatched junction nucleotides: 3. The CDR3 has 13 residues. The CDR3 DNA follows: TGTGCCAGCAGGGGGGGGGATCAAGAGACCCAGTACTTC. Residues: CASRGGDQETQYF.

The CDR3 loop reads CASSERGRDQPQHF. CDR3 DNA: TGTGCCAGCAGTGAGAGGGGGCGCGATCAGCCCCAGCATTTT. The chain links TRBV6-1 to TRBJ1-5; TRBD1 matches 7 bases. V lost 3 bases and J lost 5; bases outside the gene matches: 4. The length of the CDR3 is 14 residues. Germline CDR1 is MNHNS and CDR2 is SASEGT.

The chain couples TRBV5-4 to TRBJ2-3, with D possibly matching TRBD2 (6 bases). Per germline, CDR1 SGHNT and CDR2 YYREEE (reference sequence). CDR3 length: 12 residues. Trimming shortened V by 4 bases and J by 4 bases, and 7 bases separated the two germline ends. CDR3 loop: CASSAGSDTQYF. The CDR3, as DNA: TGTGCCAGCAGCGCGGGATCAGATACGCAGTATTTT.

This chain uses TRBV2 with TRBJ2-7; TRBD1 aligns across 8 bases. Germline V gene data show CDR1 as SNHLY and CDR2 as FYNNEI. The CDR3 has 12 residues. V gave up 4 bases and J gave up 7 bases; unmatched junction bases: 3. CDR3: CASSGQGWEQYF. The CDR3 DNA reads as TGTGCCAGCAGTGGACAGGGGTGGGAGCAGTACTTC.

This rearrangement joins TRBV27 to TRBJ2-1; maybe TRBD1 (6 bases). The CDR3 extends over 11 amino acids. V lost 10 bases and J lost 7, with 11 bases in between. Per germline, CDR1 MNHEY and CDR2 SMNVEV (reference sequence). This CDR3 is CATSRGNEQFF. The CDR3 nucleotides read TGTGCCACTTCTAGGGGGAATGAGCAGTTCTTC.